This T cell receptor (beta chain) originates from a study of CDR3 diversity in severe acne. This CDR3 contains 16 residues. V was clipped by 6 bases and J by 6 bases; unmatched bases: 11. CDR1 and CDR2 from the germline V gene are KGHDR and SFDVKD. TCRdb called the PCR reads again in MiXCR, with one record for every CDR3 protein. The sample yields some 85,000 distinct CDR3 sequences, around 50% seen once. Material: blood. This TCR derives from a male donor with severe acne vulgaris. The V and J genes are TRBV24-1 and TRBJ1-5; 9 nucleotides match TRBD1. The CDR3 nucleotides are TGTGCCACCAGTTCCGCACCGGGACAGGGTGGTCAGCCCCAGCATTTT. Translated, it gives CATSSAPGQGGQPQHF.